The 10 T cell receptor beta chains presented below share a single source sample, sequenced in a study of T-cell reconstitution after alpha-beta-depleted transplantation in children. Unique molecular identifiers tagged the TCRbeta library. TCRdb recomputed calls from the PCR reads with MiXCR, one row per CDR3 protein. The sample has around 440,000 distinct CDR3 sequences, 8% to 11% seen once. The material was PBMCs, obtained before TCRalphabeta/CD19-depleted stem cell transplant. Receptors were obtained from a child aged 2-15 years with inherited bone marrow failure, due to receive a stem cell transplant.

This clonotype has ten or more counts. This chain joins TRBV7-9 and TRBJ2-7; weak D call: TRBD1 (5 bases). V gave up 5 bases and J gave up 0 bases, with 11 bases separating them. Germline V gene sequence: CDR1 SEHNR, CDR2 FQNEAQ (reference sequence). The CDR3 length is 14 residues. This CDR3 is CASSGYRFSYEQYF. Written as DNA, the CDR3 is TGTGCCAGCAGCGGTTACAGGTTCTCCTACGAGCAGTACTTC.

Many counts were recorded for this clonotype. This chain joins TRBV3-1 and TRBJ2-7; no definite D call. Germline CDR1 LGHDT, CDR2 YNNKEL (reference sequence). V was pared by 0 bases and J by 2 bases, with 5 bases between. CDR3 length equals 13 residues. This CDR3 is CASSQESPYEQYF. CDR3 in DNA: TGTGCCAGCAGCCAAGAATCTCCCTACGAGCAGTACTTC.

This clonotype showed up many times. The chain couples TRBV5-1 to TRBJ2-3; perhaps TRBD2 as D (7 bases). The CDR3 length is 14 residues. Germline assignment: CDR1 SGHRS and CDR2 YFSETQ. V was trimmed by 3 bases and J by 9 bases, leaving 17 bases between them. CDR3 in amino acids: CASSYGLVGGTQYF. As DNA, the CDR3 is TGCGCCAGCAGCTACGGACTAGTAGGGGGGACGCAGTATTTT. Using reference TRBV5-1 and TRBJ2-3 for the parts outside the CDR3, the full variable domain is KAGVTQTPRYLIKTRGQQVTLSCSPISGHRSVSWYQQTPGQGLQFLFEYFSETQRNKGNFPGRFSGRQFSNSRSEMNVSTLELGDSALYLCASSYGLVGGTQYFGPGTRLTVL.

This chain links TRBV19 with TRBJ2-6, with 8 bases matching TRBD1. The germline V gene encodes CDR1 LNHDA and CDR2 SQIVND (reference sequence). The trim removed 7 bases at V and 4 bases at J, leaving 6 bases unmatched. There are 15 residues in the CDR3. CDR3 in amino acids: CASTYRGDGANVLTF. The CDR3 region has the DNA TGTGCCAGTACCTACAGGGGGGACGGGGCCAACGTCCTGACTTTC.

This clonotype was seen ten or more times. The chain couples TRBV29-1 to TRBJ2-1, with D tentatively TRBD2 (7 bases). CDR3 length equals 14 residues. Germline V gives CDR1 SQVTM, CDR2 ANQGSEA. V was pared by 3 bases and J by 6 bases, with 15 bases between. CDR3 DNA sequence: TGCAGCGTTGAGAGGGGGGACTACGGCAATGAGCAGTTCTTC. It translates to CSVERGDYGNEQFF.

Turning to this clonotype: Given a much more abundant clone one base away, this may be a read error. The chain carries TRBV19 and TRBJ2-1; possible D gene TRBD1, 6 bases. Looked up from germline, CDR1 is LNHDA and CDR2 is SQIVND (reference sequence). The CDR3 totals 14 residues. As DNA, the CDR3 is TGTGCCAGTAGTGGGGGCCTGTTCTTCAATGAGAAGTTCTTC. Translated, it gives CASSGGLFFNEKFF.

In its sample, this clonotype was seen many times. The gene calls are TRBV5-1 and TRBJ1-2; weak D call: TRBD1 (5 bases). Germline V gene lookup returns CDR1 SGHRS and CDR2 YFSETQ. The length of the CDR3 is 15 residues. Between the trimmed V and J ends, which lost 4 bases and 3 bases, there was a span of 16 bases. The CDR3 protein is CASSVQGNVDYGYTF. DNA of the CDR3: TGCGCCAGCAGCGTCCAGGGTAACGTTGACTATGGCTACACCTTC.

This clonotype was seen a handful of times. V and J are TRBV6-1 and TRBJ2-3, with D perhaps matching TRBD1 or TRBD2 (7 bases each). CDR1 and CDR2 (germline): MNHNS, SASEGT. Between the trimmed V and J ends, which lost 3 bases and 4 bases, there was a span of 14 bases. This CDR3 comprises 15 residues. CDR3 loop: CASSDRDSGADTQYF. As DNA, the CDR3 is TGTGCCAGCAGTGACCGGGACAGCGGGGCAGATACGCAGTATTTT.

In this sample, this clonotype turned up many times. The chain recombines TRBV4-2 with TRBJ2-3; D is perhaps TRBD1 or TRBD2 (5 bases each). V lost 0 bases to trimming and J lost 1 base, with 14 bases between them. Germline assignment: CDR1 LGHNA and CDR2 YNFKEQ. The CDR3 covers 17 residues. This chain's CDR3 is CASSQETPGRGTDTQYF. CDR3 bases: TGTGCCAGCAGCCAAGAGACCCCAGGGCGGGGCACAGATACGCAGTATTTT.

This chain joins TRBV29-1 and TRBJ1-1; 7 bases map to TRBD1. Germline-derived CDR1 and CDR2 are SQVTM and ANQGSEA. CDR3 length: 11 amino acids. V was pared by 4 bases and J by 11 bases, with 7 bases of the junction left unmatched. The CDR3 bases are TGCAGCGTTGTTGGGACAGAAGGCGCTTTCTTT. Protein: CSVVGTEGAFF.